The 20 T cell receptor beta chains below all came from one sample that was sequenced in a study of T cell responses to AZD1222 COVID-19 vaccine. Data came from immunoSEQ multiplex PCR; TCRdb stores just in-frame clones and leaves some out. The table records roughly 100,000 clones, more than 85% of them present only once. The sequencing here drew on peripheral blood, taken on day 0 of AZD1222 vaccination. Receptor source: an adult in good health.

This chain joins TRBV7-9 and TRBJ2-3; 7 bases fit TRBD2. V was pared by 2 bases and J by 10 bases, with 18 bases of the junction left unmatched. The CDR3 sequence is 17 residues long. Germline values: CDR1 SEHNR, CDR2 FQNEAQ (reference sequence). The CDR3 region has the DNA TGTGCCAGCAGCTTATCCGGGGGACTACCCTCGCTGAGGGCGCAGTATTTT. Its translation: CASSLSGGLPSLRAQYF.

The CDR3 here is CATSDPGNTEAFF. The CDR3 DNA reads TGTGCCACCAGTGATCCCGGGAACACTGAAGCTTTCTTT. The chain combines TRBV24-1 with TRBJ1-1; D gene unclear. The germline V gene has CDR1 KGHDR and CDR2 SFDVKD. The CDR3 sequence is 13 residues long. Trimming pared 3 bases from V and 1 base from J, leaving 5 bases between.

This chain connects TRBV5-1 to TRBJ1-2; D might be TRBD1 (5 bases). The CDR3 has 13 residues. Deletions cut 5 bases from V and 3 bases from J, with 11 bases between. The germline V gene encodes CDR1 SGHRS and CDR2 YFSETQ. CDR3 region: CASSDGGHYGYTF. The CDR3 bases are TGCGCCAGCAGTGACGGGGGACACTATGGCTACACCTTC.

The rearrangement uses TRBV18 and TRBJ2-1, with unresolved D. V lost 2 bases and J lost 3, with 8 bases in between. The CDR3 contains 14 residues. Per germline, CDR1 KGHSH and CDR2 LQKENI. The CDR3 loop is CASSPRQDYNEQFF. The CDR3 nucleotides read TGTGCCAGCTCACCAAGGCAGGACTACAATGAGCAGTTCTTC.

The chain has TRBV7-8 and TRBJ2-7, with D tentatively TRBD1 (5 bases). V was pared by 4 bases and J by 7 bases, with 11 bases between. This CDR3 is built from 12 residues. Germline CDR1 and CDR2: SGHVS and FQNEAQ. The CDR3 nucleotides are TGTGCCAGCAGCTCACACAAGGGGGAGCAGTACTTC. Translated, it gives CASSSHKGEQYF.

The chain uses TRBV7-3 and TRBJ2-1, with 11 positions matching TRBD2. Trimming cost V 1 base and J 8 bases; bases outside gene matches: 10. This CDR3 contains 17 residues. Germline CDR1 SGHTA, CDR2 FQGTGA. In DNA, the CDR3 is TGTGCCAGCAGCTTAATGGGAAGTACTAGCGGGAGTGATGAGCAGTTCTTC. Translated, it gives CASSLMGSTSGSDEQFF.

The gene calls are TRBV5-6 and TRBJ1-5; D gene ambiguous. The V end lost 1 base, the J end lost 2 bases, and 7 bases lay between the germline ends. CDR1 and CDR2 from the germline V gene are SGHDT and YYEEEE. The CDR3 is made up of 14 amino acids. The CDR3 coding sequence is TGTGCCAGCAGCTTGCTACTACGCAATCAGCCCCAGCATTTT. Translated, it gives CASSLLLRNQPQHF.

The rearrangement links TRBV7-6 to TRBJ2-1; D may match TRBD1 or TRBD2 (5 bases each). Trimming pared 4 bases from V and 4 bases from J, leaving 26 bases between. The CDR3 consists of 19 residues. Germline CDR1 is SGHVS and CDR2 is FNYEAQ. The CDR3 DNA reads as TGTGCCAGCAGCTCGAATTCGGGACGCCTGCCTAGACTTTACAATGAGCAGTTCTTC. It encodes CASSSNSGRLPRLYNEQFF. The full variable domain, in which reference TRBV7-6 and TRBJ2-1 provide the parts outside the CDR3, is GAGVSQSPRYKVTKRGQDVALRCDPISGHVSLYWYRQALGQGPEFLTYFNYEAQQDKSGLPNDRFSAERPEGSISTLTIQRTEQRDSAMYRCASSSNSGRLPRLYNEQFFGPGTRLTVL.

This sequence joins TRBV23-1 and TRBJ1-1; D is unclear. TRBV23-1 is designated an ORF whose function remains uncertain. The V end lost 0 bases, the J end lost 2 bases, and 13 bases lay between the germline ends. The CDR3 consists of 16 residues. DNA for the CDR3: TGCGCCAGCAGTCAATCGAAGGGCCGGAAAAACACTGAAGCTTTCTTT. Residues: CASSQSKGRKNTEAFF.

The chain links TRBV3-1 (or the pseudogene TRBV3-2) to TRBJ1-4; D gene unclear. This CDR3 is built from 12 residues. Germline CDR1 LGHDT, CDR2 YNNKEL (reference sequence). V was pared by 0 bases and J by 15 bases, with 11 bases between. The CDR3 here is CASSQDVGPVFF. In DNA form, the CDR3 reads TGTGCCAGCAGCCAAGATGTAGGGCCGGTGTTTTTT.

This chain joins TRBV11-3 and TRBJ1-1, with a tentative D call TRBD1 (5 bases). The V end lost 2 bases, the J end lost 6 bases, and 10 bases lay between the germline ends. Germline V gene data show CDR1 as SGHNT and CDR2 as YENEEA. CDR3 length: 13 residues. The DNA of the CDR3 is TGTGCCAGCAGCTTATTGGGGGGTGCTGAAGCTTTCTTT. Amino acids: CASSLLGGAEAFF.

The chain joins TRBV9 to TRBJ1-2; a weak D match, TRBD1 (6 bases). Germline V gene lookup returns CDR1 SGDLS and CDR2 YYNGEE. Trimming stripped 4 bases from V and 1 base from J, with 20 bases between. This CDR3 contains 17 residues. The CDR3 is CASSSGGQGRYNYGYTF. The CDR3 DNA reads TGTGCCAGCAGCTCAGGAGGCCAGGGGCGATATAACTATGGCTACACCTTC. Variable domain in full (rest from reference TRBV9 and TRBJ1-2): DSGVTQTPKHLITATGQRVTLRCSPRSGDLSVYWYQQSLDQGLQFLIQYYNGEERAKGNILERFSAQQFPDLHSELNLSSLELGDSALYFCASSSGGQGRYNYGYTFGSGTRLTVV.

This clone appeared once. The rearrangement uses TRBV18 and TRBJ1-1, with D unresolved. The CDR3 is 15 residues long. CDR1 and CDR2 (germline): KGHSH, LQKENI. V was trimmed by 4 bases and J by 3 bases, leaving 15 bases between them. CDR3 sequence (DNA): TGTGCCAGCTCACTACATCCTTCGGGTGACACTGAAGCTTTCTTT. It is translated as CASSLHPSGDTEAFF.

Here the CDR3 DNA reads TGTGCCAGCAGCTTAGTGGGTGGACAGGGCAATGAGCAGTTCTTC. Amino acid sequence: CASSLVGGQGNEQFF. This chain links TRBV7-2 with TRBJ2-1, with TRBD1 matching 8 bases. CDR3 size: 15 residues. V lost 1 base, J lost 6 bases, and 5 bases stayed unmatched. Germline V gene sequence: CDR1 SGHTA, CDR2 FQGNSA.

The table lists this clone with a count of one. This rearrangement joins TRBV9 to TRBJ1-1, with D maybe TRBD1 (5 bases). CDR3 size: 12 residues. The V end was cut by 7 bases, the J end by 1 base, with 8 bases between. Germline V gives CDR1 SGDLS, CDR2 YYNGEE. CDR3 nucleotide sequence: TGTGCCAGCGGAGGGACGAACACTGAAGCTTTCTTT. This gives the protein CASGGTNTEAFF.

This clone was detected once. The chain couples TRBV7-2 to TRBJ2-3, with 8 bases matching TRBD2. V dropped 5 bases and J dropped 5; count of bases not matched to a gene: 12. CDR3 length equals 16 residues. CDR1 SGHTA and CDR2 FQGNSA come from the germline V gene. The CDR3 nucleotides are TGTGCCAGCAGCCCCCGGGCGAGCGGGAGAAGAGATACGCAGTATTTT. Translation: CASSPRASGRRDTQYF.

The rearrangement uses TRBV19 and TRBJ2-2, with D uncertain. V lost 7 bases to trimming and J lost 0 bases, with 12 bases between them. Germline CDR1 reads LNHDA; CDR2 reads SQIVND (reference sequence). The CDR3 has 15 amino acids. CDR3 sequence reads: CASKGKTPNTGELFF. The DNA for the CDR3 is TGTGCCAGTAAGGGCAAGACTCCGAACACCGGGGAGCTGTTTTTT.

The chain joins TRBV5-1 to TRBJ1-2; tentative D call: TRBD1 (6 bases). The CDR3 loop spans 13 amino acids. Germline CDR1 is SGHRS and CDR2 is YFSETQ. Trimming stripped 4 bases from V and 6 bases from J, with 13 bases between. CDR3 sequence reads: CASSESGANGYTF. For the CDR3, the DNA is TGCGCCAGCAGCGAGTCGGGGGCTAATGGCTACACCTTC.

V gene TRBV6-5 combines with J gene TRBJ2-1; TRBD2 is a possible D gene (5 bases). The V gene's germline CDR1 is MNHEY and CDR2 SVGAGI. The V gene lost 8 bases and the J gene lost 5 bases, with 10 bases spanning the gap. The CDR3 spans 12 residues. CDR3 bases: TGTGCCAGCGCTCAGGAGGACAATGAGCAGTTCTTC. This encodes CASAQEDNEQFF.

The genes are TRBV30 and TRBJ2-7; D is ambiguous. CDR3 size: 11 residues. Germline CDR1 is GTSNPN and CDR2 is SVGIG (reference sequence). The V and J ends lost 2 bases and 4 bases respectively, with 6 bases between them. CDR3 amino acids: CAWSKGYEQYF. The CDR3 DNA sequence: TGTGCCTGGAGTAAAGGATACGAGCAGTACTTC.